The entry below describes one T cell receptor (beta chain). The protocol was immunoSEQ multiplex PCR, while the TCRdb copy is restricted to in-frame clones and leaves out a portion. The table lists about 680,000 clones, around 92% of them singletons. The data derive from a study of Ad26.COV2.S vaccination and SARS-CoV-2 variants. Study-level information: Intramuscularly, Ad26.COV2.S was given either once or twice, 56 days apart.

Treatment: 19 received Ad26.COV2.S at low or high dose, single or two shots; 5 received placebo; per-sample allocation not given. The investigators took samples on day 63 after the first vaccine or placebo injection. This person who donated was an adult of 18-55 years in Boston. This TCR was sampled from a person aged 18 to 65 who received the Ad26.COV2.S COVID-19 vaccine or a placebo. The specimen comprised peripheral blood, sampled in a trial of Ad26.COV2.S vaccine versus placebo.

CDR3 in DNA: TGTGCCAGCAGTCCTCGGACAGGTGCATCCGTCTATGGCTACACCTTC. This translates into CASSPRTGASVYGYTF. V usage is TRBV27 and J usage is TRBJ1-2; 7 bases are a match to TRBD1. The ends lost 5 bases at V and 4 bases at J; junction bases unmatched: 13. The germline CDR1 and CDR2 sequences are MNHEY and SMNVEV (reference sequence). The CDR3 length is 16 residues.